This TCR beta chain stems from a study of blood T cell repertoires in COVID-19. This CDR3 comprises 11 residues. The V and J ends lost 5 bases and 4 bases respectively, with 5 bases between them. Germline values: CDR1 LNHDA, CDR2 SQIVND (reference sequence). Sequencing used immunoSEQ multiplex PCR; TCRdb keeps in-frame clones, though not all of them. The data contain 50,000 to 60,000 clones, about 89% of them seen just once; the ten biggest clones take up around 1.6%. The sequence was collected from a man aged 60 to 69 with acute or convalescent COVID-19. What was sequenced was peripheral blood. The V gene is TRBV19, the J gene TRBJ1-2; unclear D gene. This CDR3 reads CASSAGYGYTF. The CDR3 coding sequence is TGTGCCAGTAGTGCCGGCTATGGCTACACCTTC.